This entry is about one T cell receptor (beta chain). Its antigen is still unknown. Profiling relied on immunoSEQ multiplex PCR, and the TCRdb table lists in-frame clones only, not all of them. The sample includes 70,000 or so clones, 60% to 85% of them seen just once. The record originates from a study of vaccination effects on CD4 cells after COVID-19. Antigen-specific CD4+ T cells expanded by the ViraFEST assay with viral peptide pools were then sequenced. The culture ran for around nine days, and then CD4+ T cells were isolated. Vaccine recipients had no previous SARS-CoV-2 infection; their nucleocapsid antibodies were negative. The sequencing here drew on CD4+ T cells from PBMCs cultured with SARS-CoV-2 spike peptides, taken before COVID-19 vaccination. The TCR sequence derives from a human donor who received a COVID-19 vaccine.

This chain's CDR3 is CASRPTGGAGQPQHF. CDR3 nucleotides: TGCGCCAGCAGGCCAACAGGGGGCGCGGGTCAGCCCCAGCATTTT. The chain couples TRBV5-1 to TRBJ1-5; TRBD1 matches at 9 bases. J was trimmed by 6 bases and V by 5 bases; bases with no gene match: 9. Germline V lookup: CDR1 SGHRS, CDR2 YFSETQ. The CDR3 totals 15 residues. Full variable domain (remainder filled in from reference TRBV5-1 and TRBJ1-5): KAGVTQTPRYLIKTRGQQVTLSCSPISGHRSVSWYQQTPGQGLQFLFEYFSETQRNKGNFPGRFSGRQFSNSRSEMNVSTLELGDSALYLCASRPTGGAGQPQHFGDGTRLSIL.